This T cell receptor (beta chain) stems from a study of cytomegalovirus exposure and HLA in healthy donors. Study in general: The approximately 120 million unique TCR beta sequences, from roughly 180 million T cells, were found by an earlier analysis.

The CDR3 covers 15 residues. CDR1 is SNHLY, CDR2 FYNNEI, per germline. The ends were cut back, 6 bases at V and 8 bases at J, with 17 bases in the middle. Primers for the PCR totalled 60 Vbeta and 13 Jbeta. Only in-frame clones appear in the TCRdb table, and some are missing; sequencing was by immunoSEQ multiplex PCR. The repertoire holds around 150,000 clones, about 88% seen once, with almost 2% in the top ten. Study-level results: It was reported that TCR beta sequences correctly inferred the HLA-A and HLA-B alleles for most subjects.

This clone was seen just once. What it binds is not known. The sequence was obtained from a woman between 18 and 29 years old in good health and CMV-seronegative. The specimen sequenced was PBMCs. The chain carries TRBV2 and TRBJ1-6; D unresolved. The CDR3 loop reads CASREHPSADSPLHF. The CDR3 DNA sequence: TGTGCCAGCAGAGAGCACCCTTCTGCGGATTCACCCCTCCACTTT.